Listed below are T cell receptor beta chains from one sample, sequenced in a study of T cells after yellow fever vaccination. TCRdb analysed the 5' RACE reads with MiXCR anew, one entry per CDR3 protein. Here the sample spans roughly 500,000 distinct CDR3 sequences, about 19% being singletons. Sequencing was performed on PBMCs, taken 15 days after the yellow fever booster vaccination. These TCRs come from a man aged 25-45 years who received the YFV17D yellow fever vaccine. Each CDR3 is given with its conserved first and last residue. The order of the fields is CDR3 protein, CDR3 DNA, V gene, clone size, J gene, D gene. A D gene is named only where the DNA matches it firmly. Only some rows state a clone size, as once, few, many or a class for expanded clones.

CDR3: CASNYGGYEQYF
DNA: TGTGCCAGCAATTATGGGGGCTACGAGCAGTACTTC
V: TRBV28
size: .
J: TRBJ2-7
D: .

CDR3: CASSKDDSYEQYF
DNA: TGTGCCAGCAGCAAGGACGACTCCTACGAGCAGTACTTC
V: TRBV12-3/TRBV12-4
size: few
J: TRBJ2-7
D: .

CDR3: CATFPGLTGDTQYF
DNA: TGTGCCACTTTTCCAGGGCTCACGGGAGATACGCAGTATTTT
V: TRBV6-1
size: .
J: TRBJ2-3
D: .

CDR3: CASSQWDEQFF
DNA: TGTGCCAGCAGTCAGTGGGATGAGCAGTTCTTC
V: TRBV6-2/TRBV6-3
size: few
J: TRBJ2-1
D: .

CDR3: CASSLERANVLTF
DNA: TGTGCCAGCAGCTTAGAAAGAGCCAACGTCCTGACTTTC
V: TRBV7-2
size: few
J: TRBJ2-6
D: .

CDR3: CASSFSGTGSHEQYF
DNA: TGTGCCAGCAGCTTCAGCGGGACAGGGTCCCACGAGCAGTACTTC
V: TRBV7-2
size: few
J: TRBJ2-7
D: TRBD1

CDR3: CASSPPAKQETQYF
DNA: TGTGCCAGCTCACCACCGGCTAAACAAGAGACCCAGTACTTC
V: TRBV18
size: few
J: TRBJ2-5
D: .

CDR3: CAGGGSTDTQYF
DNA: TGTGCCGGCGGGGGAAGCACAGATACGCAGTATTTT
V: TRBV5-4
size: few
J: TRBJ2-3
D: TRBD2

CDR3: CASSQVGREAFF
DNA: TGTGCCAGCAGCCAAGTTGGGAGAGAAGCTTTCTTT
V: TRBV14
size: few
J: TRBJ1-1
D: .

CDR3: CASSLAGTESSEQYF
DNA: TGTGCCAGCAGCTTAGCTGGTACAGAATCCTCCGAGCAGTACTTC
V: TRBV7-9
size: few
J: TRBJ2-7
D: .

CDR3: CSARALTGTGIEQYF
DNA: TGCAGTGCTAGAGCCCTAACCGGGACAGGGATCGAGCAGTACTTC
V: TRBV20-1
size: few
J: TRBJ2-7
D: TRBD1

CDR3: CASSPGGPIYEQYF
DNA: TGTGCCAGCTCACCCGGGGGGCCGATATACGAGCAGTACTTC
V: TRBV18
size: .
J: TRBJ2-7
D: .

CDR3: CASRLGGNSYNEQFF
DNA: TGCGCCAGCAGATTGGGAGGCAACTCCTACAATGAGCAGTTCTTC
V: TRBV5-1
size: few
J: TRBJ2-1
D: .

CDR3: CASSARSGDLLGVYGYTF
DNA: TGTGCCAGCAGCGCCCGATCGGGAGACCTCTTGGGGGTATATGGCTACACCTTC
V: TRBV9
size: few
J: TRBJ1-2
D: .

CDR3: CASSQGQVTSYEQYF
DNA: TGTGCCAGCAGCCAGGGCCAGGTCACCTCCTACGAGCAGTACTTC
V: TRBV7-8
size: .
J: TRBJ2-7
D: .

CDR3: CASRKTQLADSYNEQFF
DNA: TGTGCCAGCAGAAAAACCCAACTAGCGGACTCCTACAATGAGCAGTTCTTC
V: TRBV27
size: .
J: TRBJ2-1
D: TRBD2

CDR3: CASSFSGETQYF
DNA: TGCGCCAGCAGCTTCAGTGGAGAGACCCAGTACTTC
V: TRBV12-3/TRBV12-4
size: many
J: TRBJ2-5
D: .

CDR3: CASSFPGGHNEQFF
DNA: TGTGCCAGCAGTTTCCCCGGGGGGCACAATGAGCAGTTCTTC
V: TRBV6-5
size: .
J: TRBJ2-1
D: .

CDR3: CASSPVGSGNLLF
DNA: .
V: TRBV14
size: few
J: TRBJ2-3
D: .

CDR3: CASSPRGRNNEQFF
DNA: TGTGCCAGCAGTCCCCGGGGGCGAAACAATGAGCAGTTCTTC
V: TRBV6-2/TRBV6-3
size: few
J: TRBJ2-1
D: .

CDR3: CASSAGQNTDTQYF
DNA: TGTGCCAGCAGCGCGGGACAGAACACAGATACGCAGTATTTT
V: TRBV2
size: few
J: TRBJ2-3
D: .

CDR3: CASSVVAGGWETQYF
DNA: TGTGCCAGCAGCGTAGTCGCGGGAGGTTGGGAGACCCAGTACTTC
V: TRBV9
size: .
J: TRBJ2-5
D: TRBD2

CDR3: CSVRTGINQPQHF
DNA: TGCAGCGTACGAACAGGAATCAATCAGCCCCAGCATTTT
V: TRBV29-1
size: .
J: TRBJ1-5
D: .

CDR3: CATSIPKRELFF
DNA: TGTGCCACCAGCATACCAAAACGGGAACTGTTTTTT
V: TRBV15
size: .
J: TRBJ1-4
D: .

CDR3: CASTHRARAYEQYF
DNA: TGTGCCAGCACCCATCGGGCCCGAGCCTACGAGCAGTACTTC
V: TRBV6-1
size: .
J: TRBJ2-7
D: .

CDR3: CASSIDLTRGEEQFF
DNA: TGTGCCAGTAGTATAGATCTCACGCGGGGGGAGGAGCAGTTCTTC
V: TRBV19
size: .
J: TRBJ2-1
D: TRBD2

CDR3: CSATTNEKLFF
DNA: TGCAGCGCCACAACTAATGAAAAACTGTTTTTT
V: TRBV29-1
size: few
J: TRBJ1-4
D: .